This is a list of T cell receptor beta chains from one sample in a study of breast tumors, draining lymph nodes, adjacent tissues. MiXCR, applied by TCRdb to the multiplex PCR reads, yields one record per CDR3 protein. The sample lists 12,000 to 15,000 distinct CDR3 sequences; less than 70% were seen once. Sequencing used tumor-adjacent breast tissue. These receptors were collected from a female donor with breast cancer. Some clones in this sample may be carry-over from other donors' samples. Each CDR3 is given with its conserved first and last residue. The D gene is left open where the match is weak. Clone size is not always given. Where it is, it says once, few, many or a class for expanded clones.

d_call	v_call	cdr3_length	j_call	clone_size	cdr3_nt	cdr3_aa
-	TRBV7-9	13	TRBJ2-1	-	TGTGCCAGCAGTTGGTCGAGTGGCTATGAGCAGTTCTTC	CASSWSSGYEQFF
TRBD2	TRBV7-2	16	TRBJ2-7	once	TGTGCCAGCAGCTTAGGGGGGGGGAGAGAAAACTACGAGCAGTACTTC	CASSLGGGRENYEQYF
-	TRBV24-1	12	TRBJ1-5	-	TGTGCCACCAGTGATTGGGGAGGTCCCCGGCATTTT	CATSDWGGPRHF
TRBD1	TRBV11-3	18	TRBJ1-2	many	TGTGCCAGCAGCTTTTCCACCTCTGGGACAGGGACGAACTATGGCTACACCTTC	CASSFSTSGTGTNYGYTF
TRBD1	TRBV10-2	17	TRBJ2-7	medium-sized	TGCGCCAGCAGTGAGTCCCCCCCCAGGGGGCGCTCCTACGAGCAGTACTTC	CASSESPPRGRSYEQYF
TRBD2	TRBV7-9	17	TRBJ2-1	many	TGTGCCAGCAGCTTAAGGTCGGGGACTAGCAGGGAAAATGAGCAGTTCTTC	CASSLRSGTSRENEQFF
-	TRBV7-9	15	TRBJ1-6	-	TGTGCCAGCAGCCCCCTCGGGGTCAGGGGTTTCCCCCCCCACTTT	CASSPLGVRGFPPHF
-	TRBV20-1	11	TRBJ1-2	-	TGCAGTGCCACGGGAGGAAGTGGCTACACCTTC	CSATGGSGYTF
TRBD2	TRBV10-1	13	TRBJ2-3	-	TGCGCCAGCAGTCTAGCGGGGAAAGATACGCAGTATTTT	CASSLAGKDTQYF
-	TRBV6-5	14	TRBJ2-1	many	TGTGCCAGCAGCCCCGGGACGTTCTACAATGAGCAGTTCTTC	CASSPGTFYNEQFF
TRBD2	TRBV5-1	14	TRBJ2-7	-	TGCGCCAGCACCTCGGGAGGGGCGAGGTACGAGCAGTACTTC	CASTSGGARYEQYF
TRBD2	TRBV27	16	TRBJ2-1	-	TGTGCCAGCAGTTTGAGGACTAGCGGGAGGGCTAATGAGCAGTTCTTC	CASSLRTSGRANEQFF
TRBD2	TRBV6-6	18	TRBJ2-1	-	TGTGCCAGCAACTATCTGGGGGGCGGGGGGAGCTCCTACAATGAGCAGTTCTTC	CASNYLGGGGSSYNEQFF
TRBD1	TRBV6-6	17	TRBJ2-2	many	TGTGCCAGCAGTTACTCCGGACAGGGGGCTGGCACCGGGGAGCTGTTTTTT	CASSYSGQGAGTGELFF
TRBD2	TRBV11-2	16	TRBJ2-3	-	TGTGCCAGCAGCTTAAAAACTAGCGGAGGTACAGATACGCAGTATTTT	CASSLKTSGGTDTQYF
TRBD1	TRBV6-2/TRBV6-3	13	TRBJ1-4	-	TGTGCCAGCAGATATGACAGGGCTGAAAAACTGTTTTTT	CASRYDRAEKLFF
TRBD1	TRBV10-3	15	TRBJ2-7	-	TGTGCCATCAGTGAGCCCGGGACAGAAAACTACGAGCAGTACTTC	CAISEPGTENYEQYF
-	TRBV27	15	TRBJ1-2	-	TGTGCCAGCGGCAAAGTACGGGGTACGAGCTATGGCTACACCTTC	CASGKVRGTSYGYTF
TRBD2	TRBV5-1	17	TRBJ2-5	-	TGCGCCAGCAAAGAGACTAGCGGGGGGGCACCTCAAGAGACCCAGTACTTC	CASKETSGGAPQETQYF
TRBD1	TRBV24-1	12	TRBJ2-1	-	TGTGCCACCTTTAGACAGGGAGATAGGCAGTTCTTC	CATFRQGDRQFF
TRBD1	TRBV7-2	16	TRBJ2-1	many	TGTGCCAGCAGCCCAGGGGGACCAGGACGGGTGAATGAGCAGTTCTTC	CASSPGGPGRVNEQFF
TRBD1	TRBV6-5	15	TRBJ1-2	many	TGTGCCAGCAGTACTCAGGGGGGGTCTAACTATGGCTACACCTTC	CASSTQGGSNYGYTF
-	TRBV6-4	13	TRBJ2-1	many	TGTGCCAGCAGTCAGGGCGACTACAATGAGCAGTTCTTC	CASSQGDYNEQFF
TRBD1	TRBV7-9	12	TRBJ2-7	medium-sized	TGTGCCAGCAGACAGGGGACCTACGAGCAGTACTTC	CASRQGTYEQYF